A selection of T cell receptor beta chains follows, all from one sample in a study of CD8 T cells in Susac syndrome. One entry per CDR3 protein, called by TCRdb with MiXCR from the immunoSEQ multiplex PCR reads. This sample has 140,000 or so distinct CDR3 sequences, with more than 90% found just once. Sequences were obtained from CD4+ T cells from PBMCs. The source is a human donor with Susac syndrome. Both conserved end residues are part of each CDR3. D genes are given only for firm matches. Part of the rows lack a size; the others show once, few, many or a class for expanded clones.

J: TRBJ2-6
size: few
length: 14
V: TRBV10-1
D: -
CDR3: CASSQGSGANVLTF
DNA: TGCGCCAGCAGTCAGGGATCTGGGGCCAACGTCCTGACTTTC

J: TRBJ2-5
size: few
length: 15
V: TRBV24-1
D: -
CDR3: CATSDPTGPKETQYF
DNA: TGTGCCACCAGTGACCCTACAGGGCCCAAGGAGACCCAGTACTTC

J: TRBJ2-1
size: -
length: 12
V: TRBV6-5
D: -
CDR3: CASSYSRDEQFF
DNA: TGTGCCAGCAGTTACTCCCGGGACGAGCAGTTCTTC

J: TRBJ2-7
size: -
length: 15
V: TRBV4-1
D: -
CDR3: CASSPKSPGAYEQYF
DNA: TGCGCCAGCAGCCCCAAGTCCCCGGGAGCCTACGAGCAGTACTTC

J: TRBJ1-5
size: -
length: 15
V: TRBV6-5
D: TRBD1
CDR3: CASTPSGQGNQPQHF
DNA: TGTGCCAGCACCCCCTCGGGACAGGGGAATCAGCCCCAGCATTTT

J: TRBJ2-2
size: -
length: 15
V: TRBV7-3
D: -
CDR3: CASSPKGGGTGELFF
DNA: TGTGCCAGCAGCCCCAAGGGGGGTGGCACCGGGGAGCTGTTTTTT

J: TRBJ2-5
size: once
length: 14
V: TRBV29-1
D: -
CDR3: CSVDGPQYGETQYF
DNA: TGCAGCGTTGATGGACCCCAATATGGAGAGACCCAGTACTTC

J: TRBJ1-5
size: once
length: 14
V: TRBV25-1
D: -
CDR3: CASSELNSNQPQHF
DNA: TGTGCCAGCAGTGAGCTGAATAGCAATCAGCCCCAGCATTTT

J: TRBJ2-7
size: -
length: 16
V: TRBV18
D: TRBD2
CDR3: CASSPHQLAGGEEQYF
DNA: TGTGCCAGCTCACCCCACCAACTAGCGGGAGGGGAAGAGCAGTACTTC

J: TRBJ1-5
size: -
length: 15
V: TRBV7-9
D: -
CDR3: CASSLEGAGVQPQHF
DNA: TGTGCCAGCAGCTTAGAAGGGGCAGGGGTACAGCCCCAGCATTTT

J: TRBJ2-1
size: -
length: 15
V: TRBV7-3
D: -
CDR3: CASSLNTVSYNEQFF
DNA: TGTGCCAGCAGCTTAAATACGGTCTCCTACAATGAGCAGTTCTTC

J: TRBJ2-4
size: once
length: 15
V: TRBV6-6
D: TRBD2
CDR3: CASSYTSGRGDIQYF
DNA: TGTGCCAGCAGTTACACTAGCGGGAGGGGGGACATTCAGTACTTC

J: TRBJ2-5
size: -
length: 15
V: TRBV3-1
D: -
CDR3: CASKPGGYRQETQYF
DNA: TGTGCCAGCAAACCGGGGGGCTACAGACAAGAGACCCAGTACTTC

J: TRBJ2-3
size: -
length: 15
V: TRBV4-2
D: TRBD2
CDR3: CASSQKRGFTDTQYF
DNA: TGTGCCAGCAGCCAGAAGCGGGGTTTCACAGATACGCAGTATTTT

J: TRBJ2-7
size: -
length: 15
V: TRBV11-2
D: -
CDR3: CASSRPEGSSREQYF
DNA: TGTGCCAGCAGCCGACCCGAGGGCTCCTCCCGAGAGCAGTACTTC

J: TRBJ2-3
size: once
length: 13
V: TRBV10-3
D: -
CDR3: CAISLASPDTQYF
DNA: TGTGCCATCAGTCTTGCTAGCCCAGATACGCAGTATTTT

J: TRBJ2-5
size: once
length: 12
V: TRBV7-4
D: -
CDR3: CASILIGETQYF
DNA: TGTGCCAGCATCCTCATTGGGGAGACCCAGTACTTC

J: TRBJ2-3
size: -
length: 13
V: TRBV29-1
D: -
CDR3: CSVVGQLTDTQYF
DNA: TGCAGCGTTGTGGGTCAGCTAACAGATACGCAGTATTTT

J: TRBJ2-5
size: -
length: 12
V: TRBV29-1
D: -
CDR3: CSVRVGQETQYF
DNA: TGCAGCGTTAGGGTGGGTCAAGAGACCCAGTACTTC

J: TRBJ2-3
size: -
length: 16
V: TRBV7-6
D: TRBD2
CDR3: CASSQPAGVGADTQYF
DNA: TGTGCCAGCAGCCAACCAGCGGGGGTGGGGGCAGATACGCAGTATTTT

J: TRBJ2-1
size: -
length: 12
V: TRBV5-1
D: -
CDR3: CASSLIGEEQFF
DNA: TGCGCCAGCAGCTTGATCGGGGAGGAGCAGTTCTTC

J: TRBJ2-5
size: few
length: 14
V: TRBV29-1
D: -
CDR3: CSVELGLVAETQYF
DNA: TGCAGCGTTGAATTGGGCCTAGTTGCAGAGACCCAGTACTTC

J: TRBJ2-3
size: -
length: 14
V: TRBV12-3/TRBV12-4
D: -
CDR3: CASSFGRRSDTQYF
DNA: TGTGCCAGCAGTTTCGGTCGCCGGTCGGATACGCAGTATTTT

J: TRBJ2-7
size: -
length: 16
V: TRBV9
D: -
CDR3: CASARYPGQEAYEQYF
DNA: TGTGCCAGCGCCCGGTATCCGGGGCAGGAGGCCTACGAGCAGTACTTC

J: TRBJ2-1
size: -
length: 18
V: TRBV7-2
D: -
CDR3: CASSQRGIAGEAYNEQFF
DNA: TGTGCCAGCAGCCAGAGGGGGATTGCGGGAGAGGCCTACAATGAGCAGTTCTTC

J: TRBJ1-4
size: -
length: 17
V: TRBV5-1
D: -
CDR3: CASSFRAMGRTNEKLFF
DNA: TGCGCCAGCAGCTTCCGGGCCATGGGTAGGACTAATGAAAAACTGTTTTTT

J: TRBJ2-3
size: -
length: 12
V: TRBV12-3/TRBV12-4
D: TRBD2
CDR3: CASSLSGSGQYF
DNA: TGTGCCAGCAGTCTCAGCGGGAGCGGGCAGTATTTT

J: TRBJ1-1
size: -
length: 14
V: TRBV20-1
D: TRBD1
CDR3: CSANRRDRAPEAFF
DNA: TGCAGTGCTAACCGCCGGGACAGGGCCCCTGAAGCTTTCTTT

J: TRBJ1-2
size: -
length: 15
V: TRBV20-1
D: TRBD1
CDR3: CSAREFGQGDSGYTF
DNA: TGCAGTGCTAGGGAATTCGGACAGGGGGATAGTGGCTACACCTTC

J: TRBJ2-7
size: -
length: 15
V: TRBV4-1
D: -
CDR3: CASSRQEAPTYEQYF
DNA: TGCGCCAGCAGCCGACAGGAGGCCCCGACCTACGAGCAGTACTTC

J: TRBJ2-1
size: -
length: 15
V: TRBV24-1
D: -
CDR3: CATSVSGDLYNEQFF
DNA: TGTGCCACCAGTGTCTCGGGGGATCTCTACAATGAGCAGTTCTTC

J: TRBJ2-5
size: once
length: 15
V: TRBV9
D: -
CDR3: CASSGDSARAETQYF
DNA: TGTGCCAGCAGCGGCGACTCGGCTCGAGCGGAGACCCAGTACTTC

J: TRBJ2-7
size: -
length: 13
V: TRBV27
D: -
CDR3: CASSRFGDYEQYF
DNA: TGTGCCAGCAGCCGCTTCGGGGACTACGAGCAGTACTTC

J: TRBJ2-5
size: -
length: 14
V: TRBV2
D: -
CDR3: CASSFGGVQETQYF
DNA: TGTGCCAGCAGTTTTGGGGGAGTCCAAGAGACCCAGTACTTC

J: TRBJ2-3
size: -
length: 15
V: TRBV20-1
D: TRBD2
CDR3: CSAREGTSGTDTQYF
DNA: TGCAGTGCTAGAGAGGGGACTAGCGGCACAGATACGCAGTATTTT

J: TRBJ1-1
size: -
length: 14
V: TRBV10-3
D: -
CDR3: CAISGDRMNTEAFF
DNA: TGTGCCATCAGTGGAGACAGAATGAACACTGAAGCTTTCTTT

J: TRBJ1-2
size: -
length: 13
V: TRBV28
D: TRBD1
CDR3: CASSLQTGSTYTF
DNA: TGTGCCAGCAGTTTACAGACAGGGTCCACCTACACCTTC

J: TRBJ1-4
size: -
length: 16
V: TRBV20-1
D: -
CDR3: CSARDRYGPTNEKLFF
DNA: TGCAGTGCTAGAGATCGCTACGGCCCAACTAATGAAAAACTGTTTTTT

J: TRBJ1-1
size: -
length: 12
V: TRBV5-4
D: -
CDR3: CASSFDYTEAFF
DNA: TGTGCCAGCAGCTTCGATTACACTGAAGCTTTCTTT

J: TRBJ2-2
size: -
length: 13
V: TRBV29-1
D: TRBD2
CDR3: CSVDRGGAGELFF
DNA: TGCAGCGTTGACCGGGGAGGGGCCGGGGAGCTGTTTTTT

J: TRBJ2-3
size: -
length: 14
V: TRBV5-1
D: -
CDR3: CASSFAGPTETQYF
DNA: TGCGCCAGCAGCTTCGCCGGACCAACGGAAACGCAGTATTTT

J: TRBJ1-1
size: -
length: 16
V: TRBV6-2/TRBV6-3
D: -
CDR3: CASSYRARTGGHEAFF
DNA: TGTGCCAGCAGTTATAGGGCCCGGACGGGCGGGCATGAAGCTTTCTTT

J: TRBJ1-4
size: -
length: 13
V: TRBV20-1
D: -
CDR3: CSARDLKNEKLFF
DNA: TGCAGTGCTAGGGACCTTAAAAATGAAAAACTGTTTTTT

J: TRBJ1-2
size: -
length: 14
V: TRBV2
D: -
CDR3: CASSEMGGTDGYTF
DNA: TGTGCCAGCAGTGAAATGGGGGGAACGGATGGCTACACCTTC

J: TRBJ2-5
size: -
length: 17
V: TRBV25-1
D: -
CDR3: CASSEKAPDRPQETQYF
DNA: TGTGCCAGCAGTGAAAAAGCCCCGGACAGACCCCAAGAGACCCAGTACTTC

J: TRBJ1-2
size: -
length: 13
V: TRBV5-1
D: -
CDR3: CASSLWQNYGYTF
DNA: TGCGCCAGCAGCTTATGGCAAAACTATGGCTACACCTTC

J: TRBJ1-2
size: -
length: 14
V: TRBV20-1
D: TRBD1
CDR3: CSARQNRGSSGYTF
DNA: TGCAGTGCTAGACAAAACAGGGGAAGCTCTGGCTACACCTTC

J: TRBJ2-5
size: once
length: 16
V: TRBV4-2
D: -
CDR3: CASSQDLVMYQETQYF
DNA: TGTGCCAGCAGCCAAGATCTGGTGATGTACCAAGAGACCCAGTACTTC

J: TRBJ2-1
size: -
length: 14
V: TRBV2
D: -
CDR3: CASGDGAPYNEQFF
DNA: TGTGCCAGCGGGGACGGGGCCCCCTACAATGAGCAGTTCTTC

J: TRBJ2-1
size: -
length: 11
V: TRBV2
D: -
CDR3: CATSEVGSGFF
DNA: TGTGCCACCTCTGAGGTGGGGTCGGGGTTCTTC

J: TRBJ2-1
size: -
length: 12
V: TRBV18
D: -
CDR3: CASSPGYNEQFF
DNA: TGTGCCAGCTCACCCGGATACAATGAGCAGTTCTTC

J: TRBJ1-2
size: once
length: 13
V: TRBV6-5
D: -
CDR3: CASSIAGPYGYTF
DNA: TGTGCCAGCAGCATCGCAGGGCCCTATGGCTACACCTTC

J: TRBJ1-2
size: -
length: 12
V: TRBV6-6
D: -
CDR3: CAGGGGNYGYTF
DNA: TGTGCCGGCGGGGGGGGGAATTATGGCTACACCTTC

J: TRBJ1-2
size: -
length: 13
V: TRBV5-1
D: -
CDR3: CASSSGADYGYTF
DNA: TGCGCCAGCAGCTCCGGCGCGGACTATGGCTACACCTTC